The 25 T cell receptor beta chains below all came from one sample that was sequenced in a study of blood T cell repertoires in COVID-19. Assay used: immunoSEQ multiplex PCR; TCRdb lists only in-frame clones, some missing. The sample holds 200,000 to 250,000 clones, 83% seen once. Specimen: peripheral blood. The source of these receptors is a young woman with COVID-19, enrolled during active disease.

Only a few counts were recorded for this clone. The rearrangement uses TRBV5-6 and TRBJ2-7; D remains ambiguous. The CDR3 is 12 residues long. From germline, CDR1 is SGHDT and CDR2 YYEEEE. The germline V and J ends were trimmed by 4 bases and 0 bases, with 5 bases remaining between them. CDR3 in DNA: TGTGCCAGCAGCCCCAACTCCTACGAGCAGTACTTC. Its translation: CASSPNSYEQYF.

The chain combines TRBV28 with TRBJ1-2; the D is unclear. This CDR3 has 12 amino acids. Germline-derived CDR1 and CDR2 are MDHEN and SYDVKM. Trimming shortened V by 4 bases and J by 8 bases, and 11 bases separated the two germline ends. For the CDR3, the DNA is TGTGCCAGCAGTTGGCCCAGAGGCGGCTACACCTTC. Protein: CASSWPRGGYTF.

The chain has TRBV21-1 and TRBJ1-5; TRBD1 is taken as the D call from the table, unchecked against the DNA. TRBV21-1 represents a pseudogene. This CDR3 is built from 16 residues. For the CDR3, the DNA is TGTGCCAGCAGCATCGACAGGGCTGATAGCAATCAGCCCCAGCATTTT. It specifies CASSIDRADSNQPQHF.

The chain links TRBV3-1 (or the pseudogene TRBV3-2) to TRBJ1-4; 9 nucleotides align to TRBD1. J lost 8 bases, V lost 4 bases, and 5 bases had no gene match. The CDR3 contains 14 residues. Germline CDR1 reads LGHDT; CDR2 reads YNNKEL (reference sequence). CDR3 protein: CASSLRTGVEKLFF. In nucleotides, the CDR3 is TGTGCCAGCAGCCTCCGGACAGGGGTGGAAAAACTGTTTTTT.

The rearrangement joins TRBV25-1 to TRBJ1-3, with D possibly being TRBD1 (5 bases). V lost 3 bases, J lost 0 bases, and 12 bases lay in between. The CDR3 covers 16 residues. Germline V gives CDR1 MGHDK, CDR2 SYGVNS. CDR3 coding DNA: TGTGCCAGCAGTGATGACAGCCTAAGCTCTGGAAACACCATATATTTT. It translates to CASSDDSLSSGNTIYF.

The chain has TRBV27 and TRBJ1-1, with D possibly being TRBD1 (6 bases). Germline CDR1 MNHEY, CDR2 SMNVEV (reference sequence). The ends were cut back, 6 bases at V and 4 bases at J, with 18 bases in the middle. The CDR3 has 15 amino acids. CDR3 nucleotide sequence: TGTGCCAGCAGAACCCAACGGGGGGGCCCCACTGAAGCTTTCTTT. Protein sequence: CASRTQRGGPTEAFF.

The chain couples TRBV5-1 to TRBJ2-7; 10 bases map to TRBD1. The J segment lost 2 bases and the V segment lost 4 bases, leaving 6 bases of the junction unmatched. The CDR3 runs to 15 residues. Germline assignment: CDR1 SGHRS and CDR2 YFSETQ. The CDR3 bases are TGCGCCAGCAGCCTCGGACAGGGGGGCCCCTACGAGCAGTACTTC. Its translation is CASSLGQGGPYEQYF.

The chain recombines TRBV13 with TRBJ2-1; TRBD2 is a possible D gene (6 bases). There are 13 residues in the CDR3. The V gene's germline CDR1 is PRHDT and CDR2 FYEKMQ (reference sequence). Trimming left V 5 bases short and J 6 bases short, with 11 bases between. CDR3 in DNA: TGTGCCAGCAGCCCCACGCGGGGCAATGAGCAGTTCTTC. Residues: CASSPTRGNEQFF.

The CDR3 nucleotides are TGTGCCAGCAGCCCGAGGGAGAACTATGGCTACACCTTC. Protein sequence: CASSPRENYGYTF. The V call is TRBV7-6, the J call TRBJ1-2; D gene uncertain. Per the germline V gene, CDR1 is SGHVS and CDR2 is FNYEAQ. The CDR3 loop spans 13 amino acids. Deletions cut 5 bases from V and 2 bases from J, with 9 bases between.

The count of this clone is one. The genes are TRBV4-2 and TRBJ2-7, with 16 bases that match TRBD2. Trimming removed 0 bases from V and 3 bases from J; junction bases left unmatched: 8. CDR3 length: 19 amino acids. Per germline, CDR1 LGHNA and CDR2 YNFKEQ. In DNA, the CDR3 is TGTGCCAGCAGCCAAGATTTGGGGACTAGCGGGGGGGGTTACTACGAGCAGTACTTC. Translating it yields CASSQDLGTSGGGYYEQYF.

The gene calls are TRBV5-6 and TRBJ1-6; 8 positions agree with TRBD1. V was pared by 0 bases and J by 6 bases, with 11 bases of the junction left unmatched. Germline CDR1 and CDR2: SGHDT and YYEEEE. The CDR3 contains 18 residues. CDR3 sequence: CASSLAMETGATNSPLHF. CDR3 coding DNA: TGTGCCAGCAGCTTGGCCATGGAGACAGGGGCGACTAATTCACCCCTCCACTTT.

This clone was seen once. The genes are TRBV4-1 and TRBJ1-1, with D possibly matching TRBD1 (6 bases). V was cut by 0 bases and J by 3 bases, with 17 bases left in between. The CDR3 has 17 amino acids. Germline assignment: CDR1 MGHRA and CDR2 YSYEKL. CDR3 loop: CASSQDIRRGWDTEAFF. For the CDR3, the DNA is TGCGCCAGCAGCCAAGATATTCGAAGGGGGTGGGACACTGAAGCTTTCTTT.

V and J are TRBV6-1 and TRBJ2-1; D is perhaps TRBD2 (6 bases). Germline CDR1 MNHNS, CDR2 SASEGT. This CDR3 is 17 amino acids long. Between the trimmed V and J ends, which lost 4 bases and 0 bases, there was a span of 16 bases. This CDR3 is CASSVIPGLSSYNEQFF. The CDR3 DNA sequence: TGTGCCAGCAGTGTTATCCCGGGACTGAGCTCCTACAATGAGCAGTTCTTC.

The chain recombines TRBV27 with TRBJ2-7, with D maybe TRBD2 (6 bases). The CDR3 has 12 amino acids. CDR1 is MNHEY and CDR2 is SMNVEV in the germline V gene (reference sequence). V lost 4 bases and J lost 7, with 11 bases in between. As DNA, the CDR3 is TGTGCCAGCAGTTCAGTTGGGAGGGAGCAGTACTTC. Residues: CASSSVGREQYF.

The V gene is TRBV9, the J gene TRBJ2-3; 7 positions match TRBD2. From germline, CDR1 is SGDLS and CDR2 YYNGEE. This CDR3 has 16 amino acids. Trimming cost V 0 bases and J 0 bases; bases outside gene matches: 4. This CDR3 is CASSVGGRESTDTQYF. DNA for the CDR3: TGTGCCAGCAGCGTAGGTGGGCGGGAGAGCACAGATACGCAGTATTTT.

In this sample, this clone turned up once. The chain employs TRBV27 and TRBJ2-7; TRBD2 matches 9 bases. The V segment lost 4 bases and the J segment 3 bases; nucleotides outside the gene matches: 10. Germline V gene data show CDR1 as MNHEY and CDR2 as SMNVEV (reference sequence). This CDR3 is 16 amino acids long. In nucleotides, the CDR3 is TGTGCCAGCAGTTCCCTGCAGGTAGCGGGGGACTACGAGCAGTACTTC. It yields the protein CASSSLQVAGDYEQYF.

The V call is TRBV19, the J call TRBJ2-1; 8 nucleotides line up with TRBD2. V trimming: 4 bases; J trimming: 4 bases; junction bases outside the gene matches: 6. CDR1 is LNHDA, CDR2 SQIVND, per germline (reference sequence). The CDR3 loop spans 15 amino acids. CDR3 sequence reads: CASSTPGGNYNEQFF. The CDR3 DNA reads as TGTGCCAGTAGTACCCCGGGGGGGAATTACAATGAGCAGTTCTTC.

V is TRBV4-3 and J is TRBJ2-3; 7 nucleotides match TRBD1. The trim removed 8 bases at V and 3 bases at J, leaving 8 bases unmatched. CDR3 length: 14 amino acids. Germline CDR1 and CDR2: LGHNA and YSLEER. Written as DNA, the CDR3 is TGCGCCAGCTCCGACAGGGATGGAACAGATACGCAGTATTTT. This sequence encodes CASSDRDGTDTQYF.

The chain is built from TRBV27 and TRBJ2-2; 9 positions agree with TRBD1. V was clipped by 8 bases and J by 5 bases; unmatched bases: 9. The CDR3 covers 15 residues. Germline V gene lookup returns CDR1 MNHEY and CDR2 SMNVEV (reference sequence). The CDR3 is CASSWDRERTGELFF. The CDR3 bases are TGTGCCAGCTCTTGGGACAGGGAGAGAACCGGGGAGCTGTTTTTT.

Remarks on this clone: An end of the junction differs from the germline gene, which may be a read error. The chain is built from TRBV19 and TRBJ2-1, with 8 nucleotides matching TRBD2. Germline CDR1 reads LNHDA; CDR2 reads SQIVND (reference sequence). The CDR3 sequence is 16 residues long. The CDR3 DNA sequence: TGTGCCAGTAGTCTAGAACCGGGACTAGGTACGGCTGAGCAGTTCTTC. Translated, it gives CASSLEPGLGTAEQFF.

J is TRBJ2-1 and V is TRBV6-2 or TRBV6-3; TRBD2 is a possible D gene (6 bases). V lost 2 bases and J lost 6, with 20 bases in between. CDR1 and CDR2 from the germline V gene are MNHEY and SVGEGT. This CDR3 contains 17 residues. CDR3 residues: CASSYPLGGILSNEQFF. The DNA of the CDR3 is TGTGCCAGCAGTTACCCCCTCGGAGGGATACTCTCCAATGAGCAGTTCTTC.

About this clone: The CDR3 carries no conserved terminal phenylalanine or tryptophan, so it likely arises from a read error. This chain links TRBV19 with TRBJ1-1, with TRBD1 matching over 9 bases. The CDR3 sequence is 15 residues long. Trimming removed 0 bases from V and 4 bases from J; junction bases left unmatched: 3. Looked up from germline, CDR1 is LNHDA and CDR2 is SQIVND (reference sequence). The CDR3 DNA sequence: TGTGCCAGTAGTATAGACCGGGACAGGGCCACTGAAGCTTTCCTT. Amino acids: CASSIDRDRATEAFL.

This sequence joins TRBV7-2 and TRBJ2-5; possible D gene TRBD2, 6 bases. The CDR3 is 14 residues long. Trimming took off 1 base at V and 5 bases at J, with 11 bases between the two ends. Germline values: CDR1 SGHTA, CDR2 FQGNSA. CDR3 sequence reads: CASSLVAGRETQYF. The DNA for the CDR3 is TGTGCCAGCAGCTTAGTGGCGGGAAGGGAGACCCAGTACTTC.

This chain connects TRBV4-1 to TRBJ1-5; possible D gene TRBD1, 5 bases. Germline lookup yields CDR1 MGHRA and CDR2 YSYEKL. V was pared by 1 base and J by 6 bases, with 13 bases between. The length of the CDR3 is 15 residues. As DNA, the CDR3 is TGCGCCAGCAGCCAAGCCTGGCGGGGCGGTCAGCCCCAGCATTTT. It yields the protein CASSQAWRGGQPQHF.

This clone was seen a handful of times. The CDR3: CASSLGTGGYTEAFF. The CDR3 nucleotides read TGTGCCAGCAGCTTAGGAACAGGGGGATACACTGAAGCTTTCTTT. The chain recombines TRBV7-2 with TRBJ1-1, with 8 bases matching TRBD1. Unmatched junction bases numbered 4, after V lost 1 base and J lost 3 bases. Germline CDR1 and CDR2: SGHTA and FQGNSA. This CDR3 has 15 residues.